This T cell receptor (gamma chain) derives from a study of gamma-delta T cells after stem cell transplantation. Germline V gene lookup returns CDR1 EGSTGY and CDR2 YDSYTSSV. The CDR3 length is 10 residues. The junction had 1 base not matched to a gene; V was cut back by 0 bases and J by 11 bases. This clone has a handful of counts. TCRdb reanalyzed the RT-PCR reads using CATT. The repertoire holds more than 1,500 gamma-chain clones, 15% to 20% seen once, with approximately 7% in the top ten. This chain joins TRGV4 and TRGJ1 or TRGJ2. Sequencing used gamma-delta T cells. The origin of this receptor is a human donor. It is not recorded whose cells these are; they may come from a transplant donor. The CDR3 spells CATWDGQKLF. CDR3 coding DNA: TGTGCCACCTGGGATGGGCAGAAACTCTTT.